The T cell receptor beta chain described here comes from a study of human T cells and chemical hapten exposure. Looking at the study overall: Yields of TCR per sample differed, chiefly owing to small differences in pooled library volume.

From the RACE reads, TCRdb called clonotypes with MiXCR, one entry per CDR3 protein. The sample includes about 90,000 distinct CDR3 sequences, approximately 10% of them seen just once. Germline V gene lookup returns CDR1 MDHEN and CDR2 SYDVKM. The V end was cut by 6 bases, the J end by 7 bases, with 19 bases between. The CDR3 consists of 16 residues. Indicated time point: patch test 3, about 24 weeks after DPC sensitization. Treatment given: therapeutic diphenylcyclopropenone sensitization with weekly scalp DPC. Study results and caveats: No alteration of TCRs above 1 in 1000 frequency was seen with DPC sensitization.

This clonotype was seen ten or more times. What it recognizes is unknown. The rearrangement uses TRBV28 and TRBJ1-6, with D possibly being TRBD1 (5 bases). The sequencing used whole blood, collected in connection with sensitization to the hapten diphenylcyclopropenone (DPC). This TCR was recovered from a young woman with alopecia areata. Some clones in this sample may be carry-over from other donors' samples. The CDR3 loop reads CASSSQMGVRNSPLHF. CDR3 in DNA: TGTGCCAGCAGCTCCCAAATGGGGGTACGGAATTCACCCCTCCACTTT.